This T cell receptor (beta chain) was obtained from a study of blood T cells in healthy people across ages. The second PCR ran 7 to 11 cycles with a sample-barcoded 5' primer and J-beta primers. TCRdb reprocessed the 5' RACE reads with MiXCR, giving one entry per CDR3 protein. The data contain more than 500,000 distinct CDR3 sequences, about 27% of them seen just once; the ten biggest clones take up approximately 3.5%. Findings of the study overall: Compared with aged donors, long-lived donors showed fewer expanded clones, suggesting selection.

Germline V gene lookup returns CDR1 SGDLS and CDR2 YYNGEE. The V gene lost 6 bases and the J gene lost 0 bases, with 15 bases spanning the gap. The CDR3 totals 15 residues. This clonotype was recorded a few times. Antigen: not known. The sample, 7.5 to 10 milliliters of peripheral blood, was drawn from each donor. This sample also belongs to another study, concerning T cells of mothers and their children.

The receptor was derived from a boy under 10 years old in good health. The chain couples TRBV9 to TRBJ1-1, with D unresolved. The sequenced sample consisted of blood. CDR3: CASILAGLLNTEAFF. CDR3 sequence (DNA): TGTGCCAGCATACTCGCCGGACTTCTGAACACTGAAGCTTTCTTT.